The next 4 T cell receptor beta chains were all read from a single sample in a study of T cell responses to AZD1222 COVID-19 vaccine. The repertoire was sequenced with immunoSEQ multiplex PCR; TCRdb's copy has only in-frame clones and lacks some. Here the sample spans 100,000 or so clones, around 87% being singletons. The sample here was peripheral blood, taken on day 0 of MenACWY control vaccination. These receptors were taken from an adult in good health.

In DNA, the CDR3 is TGTGCCAGCTCACCGTTAGCGGACACCGGGACCCAGTACTTC. This encodes CASSPLADTGTQYF. The genes are TRBV18 and TRBJ2-5; possibly TRBD2 for D (6 bases). The germline V gene encodes CDR1 KGHSH and CDR2 LQKENI. This CDR3 is built from 14 residues. V lost 3 bases, J lost 7 bases, and 15 bases lay in between.

The rearrangement uses TRBV5-1 and TRBJ1-1; D is possibly TRBD1 (5 bases). The CDR3 consists of 15 residues. The V gene's germline CDR1 is SGHRS and CDR2 YFSETQ. V was trimmed by 0 bases and J by 3 bases, leaving 12 bases between them. CDR3 sequence reads: CASSLEQGSDTEAFF. The CDR3 bases are TGCGCCAGCAGCTTGGAGCAGGGATCGGACACTGAAGCTTTCTTT.

The chain employs TRBV6-4 and TRBJ2-1; 10 bases match TRBD2. There are 15 residues in the CDR3. Unmatched junction bases numbered 3, after V lost 5 bases and J lost 2 bases. Per the germline V gene, CDR1 is MRHNA and CDR2 is SNTAGT. CDR3 protein: CASSRSGGAYNEQFF. CDR3 sequence (DNA): TGTGCCAGCAGTCGAAGCGGGGGGGCCTACAATGAGCAGTTCTTC.

The J gene is TRBJ1-1, the V gene TRBV5-1; TRBD1 matches at 7 bases. The V gene's germline CDR1 is SGHRS and CDR2 YFSETQ. The J segment lost 2 bases and the V segment lost 4 bases, leaving 8 bases of the junction unmatched. This CDR3 spans 15 amino acids. The CDR3: CASSPRQGPNTEAFF. In nucleotides, the CDR3 is TGCGCCAGCAGCCCAAGACAGGGCCCAAACACTGAAGCTTTCTTT.